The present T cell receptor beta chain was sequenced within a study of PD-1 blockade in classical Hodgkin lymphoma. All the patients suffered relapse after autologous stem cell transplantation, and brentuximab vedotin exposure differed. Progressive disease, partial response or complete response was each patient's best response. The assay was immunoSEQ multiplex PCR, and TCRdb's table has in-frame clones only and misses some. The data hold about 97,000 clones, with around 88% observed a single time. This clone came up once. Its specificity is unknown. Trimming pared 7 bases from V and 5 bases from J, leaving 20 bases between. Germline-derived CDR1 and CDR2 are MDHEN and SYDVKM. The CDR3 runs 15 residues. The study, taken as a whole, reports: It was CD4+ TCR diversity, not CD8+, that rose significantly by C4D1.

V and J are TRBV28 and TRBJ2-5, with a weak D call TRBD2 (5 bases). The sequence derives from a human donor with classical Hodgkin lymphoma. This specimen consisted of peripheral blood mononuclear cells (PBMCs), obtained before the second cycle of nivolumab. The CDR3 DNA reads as TGTGCCAGCACCGACCCAGGAGGTCCGGGGGAGACCCAGTACTTC. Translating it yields CASTDPGGPGETQYF.